What follows are 24 T cell receptor beta chains derived from one specimen sequenced in a study of CXCR3-negative and CXCR3-positive naive CD8 T cells. UMI-tagged TRB cDNA libraries were built via 5' RACE. TCRdb re-called the 5' RACE reads and catalogs CDR3 proteins one per entry, DNA excluded. The sample has thousands of distinct CDR3 sequences; the top ten hold around 2%. Sequenced input: naive CXCR3- CD8+ T cells from blood. Noted subset: CD45RO-CCR7+CD27+CD95- naive CD8+ T cells lacking CXCR3 (TNR3-). These receptor sequences come from a human donor in good health. Some clones in this sample may be carry-over from other donors' samples.

The chain employs TRBV20-1 and TRBJ2-1; TCRdb's assignment of TRBD2 cannot be checked, as there is no DNA. This CDR3 contains 16 residues. In germline, CDR1 is DFQATT, CDR2 SNEGSKA (reference sequence). The CDR3: CSAIDLAGVLYNEQFF.

Considering frequency, this clonotype is medium-sized. The CDR3 is CASSLVSPYEQYF. J is TRBJ2-7 and V is TRBV7-9. CDR3 length equals 13 residues. The germline V gene encodes CDR1 SEHNR and CDR2 FQNEAQ (reference sequence). The full variable domain, its missing parts supplied by reference TRBV7-9 and TRBJ2-7, is DTGVSQNPRHKITKRGQNVTFRCDPISEHNRLYWYRQTLGQGPEFLTYFQNEAQLEKSRLLSDRFSAERPKGSFSTLEIQRTEQGDSAMYLCASSLVSPYEQYFGPGTRLTVT.

By frequency, this clonotype is medium-sized (0.01 to 0.1%). The chain is built from TRBV29-1 and TRBJ2-5. Looked up from germline, CDR1 is SQVTM and CDR2 is ANQGSEA. The CDR3 loop spans 12 amino acids. Here the CDR3 reads CSVEVGRGTQYF.

CDR3 region: CASTQLPYVGLEQYF. This sequence joins TRBV23-1 and TRBJ2-7; the D call from TCRdb, TRBD2, cannot be confirmed without DNA. TRBV23-1 is designated an ORF whose function remains uncertain. The CDR3 length is 15 residues.

V is TRBV29-1 and J is TRBJ1-1. The CDR3 extends over 12 amino acids. Germline V gene sequence: CDR1 SQVTM, CDR2 ANQGSEA. CDR3 protein: CSVPGSNTEAFF.

The chain couples TRBV29-1 to TRBJ1-1. Germline V lookup: CDR1 SQVTM, CDR2 ANQGSEA. The CDR3 is 11 residues long. The CDR3 reads CSVEEYTEAFF.

V gene TRBV4-1 combines with J gene TRBJ2-2; no DNA is available, so the TRBD2 call from TCRdb remains unchecked. The CDR3 runs 15 residues. Germline assignment: CDR1 MGHRA and CDR2 YSYEKL. This chain's CDR3 is CASSPGLAYTGELFF.

This clonotype is called medium-sized based on its frequency. This chain joins TRBV3-1 and TRBJ1-1; with no DNA, the TCRdb D assignment of TRBD1 cannot be verified. Germline CDR1 and CDR2: LGHDT and YNNKEL (reference sequence). There are 15 residues in the CDR3. The CDR3 reads CASSQDRGMGTEAFF.

This clonotype ranks as medium-sized in terms of frequency. The chain couples TRBV19 to TRBJ1-2; the D call from TCRdb, TRBD1, cannot be confirmed without DNA. Germline-derived CDR1 and CDR2 are LNHDA and SQIVND (reference sequence). There are 13 residues in the CDR3. The CDR3: CASFDRGVYGYTF.

The chain links TRBV4-3 to TRBJ2-3. Germline loops: CDR1 LGHNA, CDR2 YSLEER. The CDR3 contains 16 residues. CDR3 in amino acids: CASSLSTDFSTDTQYF.

V usage is TRBV29-1 and J usage is TRBJ2-7; no DNA is available, so the TRBD2 call from TCRdb remains unchecked. This CDR3 is built from 16 residues. Germline CDR1 SQVTM, CDR2 ANQGSEA. The CDR3 is CSVAGLAGVSREEQYF.

This clonotype is medium-sized by frequency. J is TRBJ2-7 and V is TRBV21-1; TCRdb gives TRBD2 as the D gene, but with no DNA this cannot be confirmed. TRBV21-1 corresponds to a pseudogene. This CDR3 is built from 17 residues. CDR3 sequence reads: CASTPLPSAGLPYEQYF.

This rearrangement joins TRBV21-1 to TRBJ2-2; TCRdb calls TRBD1, which cannot be checked without DNA. TRBV21-1 corresponds to a pseudogene. This CDR3 has 16 amino acids. The CDR3 protein is CASSPPGTGWIGELFF.

This chain connects TRBV6-1 to TRBJ2-1; TCRdb's assignment of TRBD1 cannot be checked, as there is no DNA. The CDR3 is 12 amino acids. CDR1 and CDR2 (germline): MNHNS, SASEGT. CDR3 amino acids: CASSEEGIEQFF.

The V and J genes are TRBV4-1 and TRBJ2-3; TCRdb picks TRBD1, but there is no DNA to check that call. From germline, CDR1 is MGHRA and CDR2 YSYEKL. The CDR3 runs 15 residues. This CDR3 is CASSQGTASPDTQYF.

This rearrangement joins TRBV12-3 or TRBV12-4 to TRBJ1-6; the D gene TCRdb calls, TRBD1, cannot be checked with no DNA. This CDR3 is 15 amino acids long. The CDR3 is CASRATGTANSPLHF.

Considering frequency, this clonotype is medium-sized. CDR3: CSVEGGRADLGSGSDFTRFF. V is TRBV29-1 and J is TRBJ2-1; TCRdb's D gene call, TRBD2, goes unchecked for lack of DNA. The CDR3 spans 20 residues. Germline CDR1 is SQVTM and CDR2 is ANQGSEA.

The rearrangement uses TRBV7-9 and TRBJ2-3; TCRdb calls TRBD2, which cannot be checked without DNA. The CDR3 is made up of 15 amino acids. The germline V gene has CDR1 SEHNR and CDR2 FQNEAQ (reference sequence). This CDR3 is CASGTSVTSTDTQYF.

The V and J genes are TRBV2 and TRBJ2-7; without DNA, the TCRdb call of TRBD1 cannot be checked. Per the germline V gene, CDR1 is SNHLY and CDR2 is FYNNEI. The CDR3 is 15 amino acids. The chain's CDR3 is CATVGTGLLYREQYF.

The chain joins TRBV7-9 to TRBJ1-1. The CDR3 spans 12 residues. Germline CDR1 is SEHNR and CDR2 is FQNEAQ (reference sequence). The CDR3 loop reads CASTYGQKEAFF.

By frequency, this clonotype registers medium-sized (0.01 to 0.1%). The chain couples TRBV27 to TRBJ1-1. The length of the CDR3 is 13 residues. Germline values: CDR1 MNHEY, CDR2 SMNVEV (reference sequence). This chain's CDR3 is CASSPRGSTEAFF.

This clonotype ranks as medium-sized in terms of frequency. This chain uses TRBV6-6 with TRBJ2-3. Germline-derived CDR1 and CDR2 are MNHNY and SVGAGI (reference sequence). This CDR3 has 15 amino acids. The CDR3 sequence: CASSYSIARTDTQYF.

V gene TRBV5-1 combines with J gene TRBJ1-1; TCRdb names TRBD1, which stays unverified in the absence of DNA. The length of the CDR3 is 14 residues. Germline V gene lookup returns CDR1 SGHRS and CDR2 YFSETQ. CDR3 protein: CASSLYSPDTEAFF.

The gene calls are TRBV29-1 and TRBJ1-1; with no DNA, the TCRdb D assignment of TRBD1 cannot be verified. The CDR3 is made up of 12 amino acids. Germline V lookup: CDR1 SQVTM, CDR2 ANQGSEA. The CDR3 reads CSAPLTGAGAFF. Using reference TRBV29-1 and TRBJ1-1 for the parts outside the CDR3, the full variable domain is SAVISQKPSRDICQRGTSLTIQCQVDSQVTMMFWYRQQPGQSLTLIATANQGSEATYESGFVIDKFPISRPNLTFSTLTVSNMSPEDSSIYLCSAPLTGAGAFFGQGTRLTVV.